The 18 T cell receptor beta chains in this list originate from one sample, sequenced in a study of blood T cells in healthy people across ages (dated by TCRdb to between 2015 and 2016). Libraries came from 5' RACE. The instrument was an Illumina HiSeq 2500. The second PCR ran for about 6 to 12 cycles and used a J-beta primer mix along with a sample-barcoded 5' primer. TCRdb handled the public reads itself, with Q25 trimming in fastp and clone calling in MiXCR, and kept productive beta chains. Under each unique CDR3 protein, matching rows form one entry showing the most common genes and DNA. Present in this sample are about 2 million distinct CDR3 sequences, roughly 49% of which were seen just once. The ten largest clones take up approximately 2.1% of the sample. The sequenced sample was blood. Receptor source: a woman in her thirties or forties in good health.

This clonotype appeared a single time. This sequence joins TRBV2 and TRBJ2-5, with D perhaps matching TRBD1 (5 bases). Germline values: CDR1 SNHLY, CDR2 FYNNEI. This CDR3 is 15 amino acids long. Between the trimmed V and J ends, which lost 3 bases and 5 bases, there was a span of 16 bases. The CDR3 loop reads CASSDHQGGAETQYF. The CDR3 bases are TGTGCCAGCAGTGATCACCAGGGCGGTGCCGAGACCCAGTACTTC.

J is TRBJ1-2 and V is TRBV24-1; no firm D call. The V gene lost 0 bases and the J gene lost 8 bases, with 9 bases spanning the gap. The CDR3 consists of 13 residues. Germline lookup yields CDR1 KGHDR and CDR2 SFDVKD. CDR3 bases: TGTGCCACCAGTGATTTGCCCCAGGACGGCTACACCTTC. Amino acids: CATSDLPQDGYTF.

The chain recombines TRBV7-2 with TRBJ1-2; 9 nucleotides match TRBD1. V shed 2 bases and J 4 bases; nucleotides not matched to a gene: 11. The germline V gene has CDR1 SGHTA and CDR2 FQGNSA. The CDR3 is 17 residues long. CDR3 loop: CASSLTPPGTGSYGYTF. The CDR3 DNA reads TGTGCCAGCAGCTTAACCCCGCCCGGGACAGGGTCCTATGGCTACACCTTC.

The chain has TRBV2 and TRBJ2-5, with D tentatively TRBD2 (5 bases). Germline CDR1 reads SNHLY; CDR2 reads FYNNEI. The CDR3 runs 13 residues. The V end was cut by 6 bases, the J end by 1 base, with 9 bases between. Here the CDR3 DNA reads TGTGCCAGCAGCGGGAATTCCCAAGAGACCCAGTACTTC. Encoded protein: CASSGNSQETQYF. The whole variable domain, remainder taken from reference TRBV2 and TRBJ2-5, is EPEVTQTPSHQVTQMGQEVILRCVPISNHLYFYWYRQILGQKVEFLVSFYNNEISEKSEIFDDQFSVERPDGSNFTLKIRSTKLEDSAMYFCASSGNSQETQYFGPGTRLLVL.

There are a few counts of this clonotype. V usage is TRBV7-2 and J usage is TRBJ2-6; maybe TRBD2 (6 bases). This CDR3 contains 16 residues. V was cut by 2 bases and J by 2 bases, with 10 bases left in between. Per germline, CDR1 SGHTA and CDR2 FQGNSA. The CDR3 here is CASSLYGGPGANVLTF. In DNA form, the CDR3 reads TGTGCCAGCAGCTTATACGGGGGTCCTGGGGCCAACGTCCTGACTTTC.

This clonotype was found a few times. The CDR3 is CASSEYRQGLLTEAFF. In DNA, the CDR3 is TGTGCCAGCAGTGAATATCGGCAGGGTTTATTGACTGAAGCTTTCTTT. The chain uses TRBV25-1 and TRBJ1-1; D perhaps matches TRBD1 (5 bases). The CDR3 runs to 16 residues. The germline V gene encodes CDR1 MGHDK and CDR2 SYGVNS. Trimming pared 0 bases from V and 5 bases from J, leaving 16 bases between.

This clonotype was detected many times. CDR3: CAISEHRDSNQPQHF. The CDR3 DNA reads TGTGCCATCAGTGAGCACCGGGACAGCAATCAGCCCCAGCATTTT. The chain employs TRBV10-3 and TRBJ1-5; maybe TRBD1 (5 bases). Trimming stripped 2 bases from V and 1 base from J, with 9 bases between. Germline CDR1 and CDR2: ENHRY and SYGVKD. The CDR3 has 15 residues.

The chain links TRBV20-1 to TRBJ2-7; 15 bases line up with TRBD2. The J call could be wrong; TRBJ2-5 is a better fit for the DNA end. CDR1 and CDR2 from the germline V gene are DFQATT and SNEGSKA (reference sequence). This CDR3 spans 15 amino acids. The CDR3 is CSALRTSGGVETQYF. As DNA, the CDR3 is TGCAGTGCCCTCCGGACTAGCGGGGGGGTTGAGACCCAGTACTTC.

The chain has TRBV10-2 and TRBJ2-3; D not certain. With 5 bases removed from V and 3 bases from J, the gap between germline ends came to 18 bases. This CDR3 region has 16 residues. Germline V gives CDR1 WSHSY, CDR2 SAAADI. The CDR3 DNA follows: TGCGCCAGCAGTCCAGGAACCGAAGCGAGAACAGATACGCAGTATTTT. It translates to CASSPGTEARTDTQYF.

The chain recombines TRBV2 with TRBJ2-1; TRBD1 or TRBD2 may be the D gene (5 bases each). The CDR3 covers 16 residues. Trimming removed 1 base at V and 2 bases at J, with 12 bases between. Germline V CDR1 and CDR2: SNHLY, FYNNEI. CDR3 protein: CASSEVGASPYNEQFF. The CDR3 DNA reads as TGTGCCAGCAGTGAAGTCGGGGCGAGCCCCTACAATGAGCAGTTCTTC.

The gene calls are TRBV20-1 and TRBJ1-2; tentatively, D is TRBD1 (6 bases). V was shortened by 8 bases and J by 4 bases, with 23 bases between the two germline ends. Germline CDR1 and CDR2: DFQATT and SNEGSKA (reference sequence). CDR3 size: 15 residues. In DNA, the CDR3 is TGCAGTATCATTCTACAGGGAAAGGGGACCTATGGCTACACCTTC. Residues: CSIILQGKGTYGYTF.

This clonotype was picked up a small number of times. V usage is TRBV10-3 and J usage is TRBJ1-6; D is perhaps TRBD1 (5 bases). Trimming removed 3 bases at V and 9 bases at J, with 15 bases between. Germline CDR1 reads ENHRY; CDR2 reads SYGVKD. The CDR3 totals 15 residues. CDR3 sequence: CAISEPPLGGSPLHF. The CDR3 coding sequence is TGTGCCATCAGTGAACCGCCGCTTGGGGGTTCACCCCTCCACTTT.

The CDR3 coding sequence is TGTGCCATCAGATCCGTGGGACTAGCGGGGGGCACAGATACGCAGTATTTT. Translated: CAIRSVGLAGGTDTQYF. The chain combines TRBV10-3 with TRBJ2-3; TRBD2 agrees at 14 bases. The V gene's germline CDR1 is ENHRY and CDR2 SYGVKD. This CDR3 region has 17 residues. V lost 6 bases, J lost 1 base, and 6 bases stayed unmatched.

The chain employs TRBV6-5 and TRBJ2-1; 10 positions match TRBD2. This CDR3 region has 17 residues. Germline V gene data show CDR1 as MNHEY and CDR2 as SVGAGI. V lost 2 bases to trimming and J lost 7 bases; unmatched junction nucleotides: 11. The CDR3 region has the DNA TGTGCCAGCAGTTACACCTCGGGGAGAGCGGGGGGGAATGAGCAGTTCTTC. The encoded protein is CASSYTSGRAGGNEQFF.

The chain links TRBV4-1 to TRBJ1-1; 9 bases align to TRBD1. The trim removed 4 bases at V and 7 bases at J, leaving 7 bases unmatched. Germline CDR1 reads MGHRA; CDR2 reads YSYEKL. The CDR3 loop spans 14 amino acids. The chain's CDR3 is CASSLTGTGYEAFF. In DNA, the CDR3 is TGCGCCAGCAGCCTAACTGGGACAGGGTATGAAGCTTTCTTT.

J is TRBJ2-1 and V is TRBV4-2; TRBD1 might be the D (5 bases). CDR1 LGHNA and CDR2 YNFKEQ come from the germline V gene. The V end lost 3 bases, the J end lost 8 bases, and 20 bases lay between the germline ends. The CDR3 is made up of 16 amino acids. CDR3 in DNA: TGTGCCAGCAGCCAGGCCCTCGGTTCCACAGGCGATGAGCAGTTCTTC. Its translation: CASSQALGSTGDEQFF.

V gene TRBV5-1 combines with J gene TRBJ2-3; 10 nucleotides align to TRBD2. The CDR3 is 17 amino acids. Trimming at V came to 0 bases and at J to 5 bases, leaving 9 bases not matched to a gene. Germline-derived CDR1 and CDR2 are SGHRS and YFSETQ. Here the CDR3 reads CASSLGPAGGSEDTQYF. The CDR3 DNA sequence: TGCGCCAGCAGCTTGGGGCCAGCGGGGGGGTCTGAAGATACGCAGTATTTT.

This clonotype was counted at least ten times. The V gene is TRBV4-1, the J gene TRBJ2-7, with unresolved D. This CDR3 spans 13 amino acids. Germline values: CDR1 MGHRA, CDR2 YSYEKL. V shed 1 base and J shed 3 bases, with 7 bases lying between them. CDR3 in DNA: TGCGCCAGCAGCCAAGCCCGGAGCTACGAGCAGTACTTC. As protein: CASSQARSYEQYF.